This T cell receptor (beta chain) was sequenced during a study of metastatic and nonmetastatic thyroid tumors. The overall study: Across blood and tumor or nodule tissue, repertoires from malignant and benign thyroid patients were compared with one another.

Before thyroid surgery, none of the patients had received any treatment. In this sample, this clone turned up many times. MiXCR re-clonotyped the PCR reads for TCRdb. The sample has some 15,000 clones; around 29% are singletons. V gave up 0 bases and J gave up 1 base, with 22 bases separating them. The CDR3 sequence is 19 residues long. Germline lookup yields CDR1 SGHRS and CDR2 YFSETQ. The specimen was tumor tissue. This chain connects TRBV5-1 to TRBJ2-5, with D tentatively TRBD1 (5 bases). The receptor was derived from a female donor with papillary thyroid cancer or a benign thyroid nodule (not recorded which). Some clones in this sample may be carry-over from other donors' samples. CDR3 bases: TGCGCCAGCAGCTTGGGAGACCTATGGGGCAGCAGAGTCCAAGAGACCCAGTACTTC. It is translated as CASSLGDLWGSRVQETQYF.